These 28 T cell receptor beta chains were sequenced from one sample in a study of T cells in Graves' hyperthyroidism and ophthalmopathy. Template material for amplifying TCR beta CDR3 regions consisted of RNA transcripts. A set of HTBI primers served as the primers for a first-round RT-PCR of the TCR CDR3. A single record per CDR3 protein comes from TCRdb applying MiXCR to the multiplex PCR reads. The sample lists hundreds of thousands of distinct CDR3 sequences, under 60% occurring once. The sequenced sample consisted of peripheral blood or thyroid tissue (not recorded which). These TCRs come from a woman between 18 and 29 years old with Graves' hyperthyroidism.

The chain carries TRBV6-1 and TRBJ1-2, with TRBD1 identical over 10 bases. CDR1 and CDR2 (germline): MNHNS, SASEGT. The CDR3 sequence is 14 residues long. J gave up 8 bases and V 6 bases, and 9 bases lay outside the gene matches. This chain's CDR3 is CASRSPGQGSGYTF. The CDR3 coding sequence is TGTGCCAGCAGATCCCCGGGACAGGGGAGCGGCTACACCTTC.

The rearrangement uses TRBV2 and TRBJ1-2, with D possibly TRBD1 on 6 matching bases. The CDR3 runs to 12 residues. V gave up 8 bases and J gave up 1 base, with 8 bases separating them. The V gene's germline CDR1 is SNHLY and CDR2 FYNNEI. The CDR3 DNA is TGTGCCAGCCGGACAGATAACTATGGCTACACCTTC. Encoded protein: CASRTDNYGYTF.

The rearrangement joins TRBV25-1 to TRBJ1-1, with D tentatively TRBD1 (6 bases). The CDR3 contains 14 residues. Germline V gene lookup returns CDR1 MGHDK and CDR2 SYGVNS. The V end lost 8 bases, the J end lost 0 bases, and 13 bases lay between the germline ends. This CDR3 reads CASSRGEVNTEAFF. The CDR3 DNA is TGTGCCAGCTCGAGGGGGGAGGTGAACACTGAAGCTTTCTTT. Based on the CDR3 plus reference TRBV25-1 and TRBJ1-1, the full variable domain is EADIYQTPRYLVIGTGKKITLECSQTMGHDKMYWYQQDPGMELHLIHYSYGVNSTEKGDLSSESTVSRIRTEHFPLTLESARPSHTSQYLCASSRGEVNTEAFFGQGTRLTVV.

CDR3 nucleotides: TGTGCCAGCGCCCGAGCTGGAAACACCATATATTTT. Protein: CASARAGNTIYF. The rearrangement uses TRBV9 and TRBJ1-3; D is ambiguous. The CDR3 contains 12 residues. Germline V CDR1 and CDR2: SGDLS, YYNGEE. Trimming took 7 bases from V and 2 from J, leaving 7 bases between them.

As regards this clonotype: At one end, the junction sequence differs from germline, possibly due to a read error. V is TRBV7-2 and J is TRBJ1-5; 9 bases are a match to TRBD1. This CDR3 has 14 residues. Germline lookup yields CDR1 SGHTA and CDR2 FQGNSA. The CDR3 loop is CASSKTGGRQPQHF. The DNA of the CDR3 is TGCGCCAGCAGCAAGACAGGGGGACGTCAGCCCCAGCATTTT.

The rearrangement links TRBV7-9 to TRBJ2-2; 7 positions agree with TRBD1. CDR3 length: 16 amino acids. Germline CDR1 reads SEHNR; CDR2 reads FQNEAQ (reference sequence). The V and J ends lost 6 bases and 0 bases, in that order; junction bases with no gene match: 7. CDR3 residues: CASSPPTGANTGELFF. For the CDR3, the DNA is TGTGCCAGCAGTCCCCCCACAGGGGCGAACACCGGGGAGCTGTTTTTT.

The chain links TRBV2 to TRBJ2-3; D is uncertain. In germline, CDR1 is SNHLY, CDR2 FYNNEI. The V and J ends lost 3 bases and 5 bases respectively, with 12 bases between them. This CDR3 contains 14 residues. Here the CDR3 reads CASSEAGLVDTQYF. DNA of the CDR3: TGTGCCAGCAGTGAGGCAGGCCTCGTAGATACGCAGTATTTT.

In its sample, this clonotype was seen once. This may be a read error: a much more frequent sequence differs by one nucleotide. This CDR3 fails to terminate in the conserved phenylalanine or tryptophan, so it likely reflects a read error. The DNA is omitted, as the CDR3 cannot be located on it reliably, and the CDR3 follows TCRdb's listing. This chain links TRBV7-8 with TRBJ1-1; TRBD1, as called in the table, went unchecked against the DNA. Germline V gene data show CDR1 as SGHVS and CDR2 as FQNEAQ. 12 amino acids form the CDR3, both terminal residues included. The CDR3 protein is CASSLGGDRVFS.

The V gene is TRBV7-3, the J gene TRBJ2-7, with D hard to call. The V gene's germline CDR1 is SGHTA and CDR2 FQGTGA. With 0 bases removed from V and 6 bases from J, the gap between germline ends came to 6 bases. The CDR3 covers 12 residues. The CDR3 DNA follows: TGTGCCAGCAGCTTAACAGGCCCCGAGCAGTACTTC. It yields the protein CASSLTGPEQYF.

The chain joins TRBV20-1 to TRBJ1-5, with D possibly matching TRBD1 (5 bases). The length of the CDR3 is 16 residues. Trimming removed 2 bases at V and 2 bases at J, with 16 bases between. From germline, CDR1 is DFQATT and CDR2 SNEGSKA (reference sequence). CDR3 DNA: TGCAGTGCTAGACAGGACACGGACCACCGCAATCAGCCCCAGCATTTT. This codes for CSARQDTDHRNQPQHF.

This clonotype was found once. This sequence joins TRBV25-1 and TRBJ2-5; 11 nucleotides match TRBD1. Germline trimming cut 8 bases from V and 5 bases from J; bases unmatched to any gene: 13. The CDR3 totals 16 residues. The germline CDR1 and CDR2 sequences are MGHDK and SYGVNS. This chain's CDR3 is CASSQTDRGRRETQYF. The CDR3 region has the DNA TGTGCCAGCTCACAAACGGACAGGGGGCGTCGGGAGACCCAGTACTTC.

This rearrangement joins TRBV18 to TRBJ2-7; D is possibly TRBD2 (6 bases). Trimming took 4 bases from V and 9 from J, leaving 13 bases between them. Germline V gives CDR1 KGHSH, CDR2 LQKENI. CDR3 length: 12 amino acids. The CDR3 sequence: CASSRLGEGQYF. DNA for the CDR3: TGTGCCAGCTCACGACTAGGGGAAGGGCAGTACTTC. The variable domain in full, completed from reference TRBV18 and TRBJ2-7, reads NAGVMQNPRHLVRRRGQEARLRCSPMKGHSHVYWYRQLPEEGLKFMVYLQKENIIDESGMPKERFSAEFPKEGPSILRIQQVVRGDSAAYFCASSRLGEGQYFGPGTRLTVT.

This clonotype was detected only a few times. The chain carries TRBV9 and TRBJ1-1, with 7 bases aligning to TRBD1. Germline V gives CDR1 SGDLS, CDR2 YYNGEE. CDR3 length: 14 amino acids. V gave up 3 bases and J gave up 6 bases; unmatched junction bases: 8. The chain's CDR3 is CASSDDDRDPEAFF. CDR3 nucleotide sequence: TGTGCCAGCAGCGATGACGACAGGGACCCTGAAGCTTTCTTT. The variable domain in full, with the rest retrieved from reference TRBV9 and TRBJ1-1, is DSGVTQTPKHLITATGQRVTLRCSPRSGDLSVYWYQQSLDQGLQFLIQYYNGEERAKGNILERFSAQQFPDLHSELNLSSLELGDSALYFCASSDDDRDPEAFFGQGTRLTVV.

The rearrangement joins TRBV6-1 to TRBJ1-5; 10 bases are shared with TRBD1. This CDR3 contains 15 residues. V lost 6 bases, J lost 5 bases, and 7 bases stayed unmatched. The V gene's germline CDR1 is MNHNS and CDR2 SASEGT. CDR3: CASSLRQGADQPQHF. For the CDR3, the DNA is TGTGCCAGCAGCCTTCGACAGGGGGCTGATCAGCCCCAGCATTTT.

This rearrangement joins TRBV5-8 to TRBJ1-2; unclear D gene. This CDR3 contains 13 residues. Trimming shortened V by 8 bases and J by 2 bases, and 13 bases separated the two germline ends. Germline V gene lookup returns CDR1 SGHTS and CDR2 YDEGEE. CDR3 region: CASFGRQNYGYTF. The CDR3, as DNA: TGTGCCAGTTTTGGACGGCAAAACTATGGCTACACCTTC.

This rearrangement joins TRBV29-1 to TRBJ1-2, with D maybe TRBD1 (6 bases). The CDR3 covers 13 residues. The germline CDR1 and CDR2 sequences are SQVTM and ANQGSEA. V was pared by 6 bases and J by 13 bases, with 24 bases between. This chain's CDR3 is CSVPSQTGSLITF. CDR3 nucleotides: TGCAGCGTCCCTTCCCAGACAGGCTCTCTGATCACCTTC.

The V and J genes are TRBV14 and TRBJ1-6; D gene ambiguous. Trimming cost V 1 base and J 0 bases, with 4 bases left between them. The CDR3 is made up of 15 amino acids. Per germline, CDR1 SGHDN and CDR2 FVKESK. CDR3 nucleotide sequence: TGTGCCAGCAGCCAAGCGACCTCCTATAATTCACCCCTCCACTTT. Residues: CASSQATSYNSPLHF.

This clonotype has a single count. This may arise from a read error, as a much more abundant clone is one base away. The chain joins TRBV7-8 to TRBJ2-7; 7 bases map to TRBD1. The germline CDR1 and CDR2 sequences are SGHVS and FQNEAQ. The V and J ends lost 2 bases and 2 bases, in that order; junction bases with no gene match: 3. The CDR3 extends over 14 amino acids. CDR3 nucleotide sequence: TGTGCCAGCAGCTTATGGGACAGTGCCTACGAGCAGTACTTC. Translation gives CASSLWDSAYEQYF.

This clonotype was detected only a few times. This chain connects TRBV5-5 to TRBJ1-5; maybe TRBD1 (6 bases). Between the trimmed V and J ends, which lost 4 bases and 0 bases, there was a span of 11 bases. Looked up from germline, CDR1 is SGHKS and CDR2 is YYEKEE (reference sequence). The length of the CDR3 is 15 residues. The CDR3 here is CASSRGGDSNQPQHF. In nucleotides, the CDR3 is TGTGCCAGCAGCCGAGGGGGAGATAGCAATCAGCCCCAGCATTTT. The full variable domain, rest sourced from reference TRBV5-5 and TRBJ1-5, is DAGVTQSPTHLIKTRGQQVTLRCSPISGHKSVSWYQQVLGQGPQFIFQYYEKEERGRGNFPDRFSARQFPNYSSELNVNALLLGDSALYLCASSRGGDSNQPQHFGDGTRLSIL.

This clonotype appeared many times. The rearrangement uses TRBV2 and TRBJ1-4, with 7 bases aligning to TRBD1. J gave up 3 bases and V 0 bases, and 1 base lay outside the gene matches. Germline V lookup: CDR1 SNHLY, CDR2 FYNNEI. The CDR3 is 15 amino acids. CDR3 amino acids: CASSEAQGANEKLFF. The DNA for the CDR3 is TGTGCCAGCAGTGAAGCGCAGGGGGCTAATGAAAAACTGTTTTTT.

Notes on this clonotype: One end of the junction varies from germline; a read error may be responsible. The chain joins TRBV7-9 to TRBJ2-6, with D unresolved. Germline V CDR1 and CDR2: SEHNR, FQNEAQ (reference sequence). The CDR3 loop spans 11 amino acids. Written as DNA, the CDR3 is TGCGCCAGCAGTGAATCCCGAGTCCTGACTTTC. It codes for CASSESRVLTF.

This chain connects TRBV2 to TRBJ2-7, with 7 nucleotides matching TRBD2. J lost 7 bases, V lost 6 bases, and 9 bases had no gene match. The V gene's germline CDR1 is SNHLY and CDR2 FYNNEI. The CDR3 is 13 amino acids. The CDR3 reads CASRDGRINEQYF. The CDR3 DNA follows: TGTGCCAGCAGGGACGGGAGGATCAATGAGCAGTACTTC.

This chain joins TRBV29-1 and TRBJ2-5; D uncertain. Germline values: CDR1 SQVTM, CDR2 ANQGSEA. This CDR3 has 8 amino acids. Trimming took 7 bases from V and 5 from J, leaving 2 bases between them. As DNA, the CDR3 is TGCAGCGGGGAGACCCAGTACTTC. Translating it yields CSGETQYF.

The rearrangement links TRBV10-3 to TRBJ2-2; possibly TRBD1 for D (5 bases). Trimming left V 3 bases short and J 3 bases short, with 14 bases between. Germline V CDR1 and CDR2: ENHRY, SYGVKD. The CDR3 has 16 amino acids. The CDR3 DNA sequence: TGTGCCATCAGTGACCCTAACAAAGGGGACACCGGGGAGCTGTTTTTT. It translates to CAISDPNKGDTGELFF.

The gene calls are TRBV7-6 and TRBJ2-7; 10 bases align to TRBD2. Germline lookup yields CDR1 SGHVS and CDR2 FNYEAQ. V lost 2 bases to trimming and J lost 2 bases; unmatched junction nucleotides: 15. The CDR3 contains 19 residues. CDR3 sequence reads: CASSLSPRTSGYKAYEQYF. DNA for the CDR3: TGTGCCAGCAGCTTATCACCCAGGACTAGCGGATATAAAGCCTACGAGCAGTACTTC.

V gene TRBV7-9 combines with J gene TRBJ1-5; D is undetermined. Trimming stripped 5 bases from V and 0 bases from J, with 17 bases between. CDR3 length equals 17 residues. The germline gives CDR1 SEHNR, CDR2 FQNEAQ (reference sequence). The CDR3 here is CASSPVGFSTSNQPQHF. The CDR3 nucleotides are TGTGCCAGCAGCCCGGTGGGTTTCTCAACTAGCAATCAGCCCCAGCATTTT. Based on the CDR3 plus reference TRBV7-9 and TRBJ1-5, the full variable domain is DTGVSQNPRHKITKRGQNVTFRCDPISEHNRLYWYRQTLGQGPEFLTYFQNEAQLEKSRLLSDRFSAERPKGSFSTLEIQRTEQGDSAMYLCASSPVGFSTSNQPQHFGDGTRLSIL.

Comment on this clonotype: At one boundary the junction diverges from the germline segment, which might be a read error. The chain employs TRBV7-7 and TRBJ2-7; D is ambiguous. This CDR3 has 13 residues. Germline lookup yields CDR1 SSHAT and CDR2 FNYEAQ (reference sequence). The CDR3 protein is CASSLGGTNEQYF. CDR3 nucleotides: TGTGCTAGCAGCTTAGGTGGAACGAACGAGCAGTACTTC.

The V gene is TRBV5-1, the J gene TRBJ2-2, with TRBD2 identical over 9 bases. V was clipped by 4 bases and J by 4 bases; unmatched bases: 5. Germline loops: CDR1 SGHRS, CDR2 YFSETQ. This CDR3 region has 15 residues. Here the CDR3 DNA reads TGCGCCAGCAGCCTGACTAGCGGTTTCACCGGGGAGCTGTTTTTT. It is translated as CASSLTSGFTGELFF.